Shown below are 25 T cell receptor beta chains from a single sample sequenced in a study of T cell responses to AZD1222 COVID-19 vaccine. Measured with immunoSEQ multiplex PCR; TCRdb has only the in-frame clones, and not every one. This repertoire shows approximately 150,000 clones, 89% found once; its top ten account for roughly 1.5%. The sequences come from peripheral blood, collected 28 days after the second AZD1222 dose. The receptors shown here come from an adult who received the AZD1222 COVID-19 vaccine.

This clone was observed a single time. The CDR3 DNA reads TGTGCCAGCAGGACAGCGAACACCGGGGAGCTGTTTTTT. Translation: CASRTANTGELFF. This rearrangement joins TRBV25-1 to TRBJ2-2; perhaps TRBD1 as D (5 bases). Germline lookup yields CDR1 MGHDK and CDR2 SYGVNS. The CDR3 is made up of 13 amino acids. Trimming took 6 bases from V and 0 from J, leaving 5 bases between them.

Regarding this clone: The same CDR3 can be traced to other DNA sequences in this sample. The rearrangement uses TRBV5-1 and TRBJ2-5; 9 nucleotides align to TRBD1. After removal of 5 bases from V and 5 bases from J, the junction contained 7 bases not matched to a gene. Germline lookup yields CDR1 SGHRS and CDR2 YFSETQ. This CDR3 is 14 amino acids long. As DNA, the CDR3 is TGCGCCAGCAGTGGGGGACAGGGTACTGAGACCCAGTACTTC. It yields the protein CASSGGQGTETQYF.

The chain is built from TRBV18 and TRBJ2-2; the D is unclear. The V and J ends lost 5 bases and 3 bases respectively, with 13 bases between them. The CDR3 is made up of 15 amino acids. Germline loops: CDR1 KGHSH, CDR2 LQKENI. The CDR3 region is CASSSPSTYTGELFF. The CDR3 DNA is TGTGCCAGCTCATCCCCCAGCACCTACACCGGGGAGCTGTTTTTT.

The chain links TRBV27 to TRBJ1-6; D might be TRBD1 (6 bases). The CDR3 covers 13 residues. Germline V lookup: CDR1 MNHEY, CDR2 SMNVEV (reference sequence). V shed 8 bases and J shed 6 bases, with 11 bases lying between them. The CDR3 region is CASRTGSNSPLHF. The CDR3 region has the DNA TGTGCCAGCCGCACAGGGTCTAATTCACCCCTCCACTTT.

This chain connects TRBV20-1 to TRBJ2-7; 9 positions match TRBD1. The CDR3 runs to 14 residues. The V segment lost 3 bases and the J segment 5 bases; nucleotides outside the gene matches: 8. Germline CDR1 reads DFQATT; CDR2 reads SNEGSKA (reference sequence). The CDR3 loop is CSASSSGQGHEQYF. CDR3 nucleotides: TGCAGTGCTAGTTCGTCGGGACAGGGCCACGAGCAGTACTTC.

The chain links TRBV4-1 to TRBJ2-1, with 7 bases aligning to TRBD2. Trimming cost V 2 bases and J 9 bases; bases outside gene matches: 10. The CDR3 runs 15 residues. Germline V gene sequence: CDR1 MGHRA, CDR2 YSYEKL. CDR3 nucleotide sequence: TGCGCCAGCAGCCAATCCGGGACTAAGGGCCGTGAGCAGTTCTTC. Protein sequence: CASSQSGTKGREQFF.

CDR3 coding DNA: TGTGCCAGCAGTTGGGACCGAATCACAGATACGCAGTATTTT. The encoded protein is CASSWDRITDTQYF. The rearrangement uses TRBV7-2 and TRBJ2-3, with D perhaps TRBD1 or TRBD2 (5 bases each). V lost 6 bases to trimming and J lost 2 bases, with 12 bases between them. The CDR3 contains 14 residues. Looked up from germline, CDR1 is SGHTA and CDR2 is FQGNSA.

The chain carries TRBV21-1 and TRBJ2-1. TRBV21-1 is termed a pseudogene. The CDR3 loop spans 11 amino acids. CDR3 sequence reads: CASSKDKEQFF. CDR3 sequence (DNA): TGTGCCAGCAGCAAAGATAAGGAGCAGTTCTTC.

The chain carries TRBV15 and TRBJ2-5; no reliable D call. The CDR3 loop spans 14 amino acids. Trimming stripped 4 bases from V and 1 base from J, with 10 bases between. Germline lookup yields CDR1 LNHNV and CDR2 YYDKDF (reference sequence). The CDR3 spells CATSKGGRQETQYF. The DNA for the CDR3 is TGTGCCACCAGCAAGGGCGGCCGCCAAGAGACCCAGTACTTC.

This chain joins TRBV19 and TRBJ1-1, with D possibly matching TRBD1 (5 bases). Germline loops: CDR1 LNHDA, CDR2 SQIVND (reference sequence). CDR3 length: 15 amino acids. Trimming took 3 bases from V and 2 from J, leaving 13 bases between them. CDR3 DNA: TGTGCCAGTAGTATTCCTGACAGAGTCAACACTGAAGCTTTCTTT. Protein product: CASSIPDRVNTEAFF. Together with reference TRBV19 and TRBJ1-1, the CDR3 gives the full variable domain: DGGITQSPKYLFRKEGQNVTLSCEQNLNHDAMYWYRQDPGQGLRLIYYSQIVNDFQKGDIAEGYSVSREKKESFPLTVTSAQKNPTAFYLCASSIPDRVNTEAFFGQGTRLTVV.

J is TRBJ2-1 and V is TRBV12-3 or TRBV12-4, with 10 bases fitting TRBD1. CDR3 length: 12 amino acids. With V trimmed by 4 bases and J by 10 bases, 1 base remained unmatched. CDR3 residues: CASSSDRGEQFF. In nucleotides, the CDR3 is TGTGCCAGCAGTTCGGACAGGGGGGAGCAGTTCTTC.

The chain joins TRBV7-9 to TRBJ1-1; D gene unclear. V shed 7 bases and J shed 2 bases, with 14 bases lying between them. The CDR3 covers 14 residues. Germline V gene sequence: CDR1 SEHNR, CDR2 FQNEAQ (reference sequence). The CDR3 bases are TGTGCCAGCATCCTTAGTCCGGAAAACACTGAAGCTTTCTTT. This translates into CASILSPENTEAFF. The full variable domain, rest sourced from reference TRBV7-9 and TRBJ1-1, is DTGVSQNPRHKITKRGQNVTFRCDPISEHNRLYWYRQTLGQGPEFLTYFQNEAQLEKSRLLSDRFSAERPKGSFSTLEIQRTEQGDSAMYLCASILSPENTEAFFGQGTRLTVV.

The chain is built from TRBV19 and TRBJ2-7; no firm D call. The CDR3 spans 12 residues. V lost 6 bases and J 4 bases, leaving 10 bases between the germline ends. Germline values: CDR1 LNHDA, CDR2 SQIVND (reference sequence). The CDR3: CASRGRRYEQYF. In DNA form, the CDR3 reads TGTGCCAGTAGGGGCAGGCGGTACGAGCAGTACTTC.

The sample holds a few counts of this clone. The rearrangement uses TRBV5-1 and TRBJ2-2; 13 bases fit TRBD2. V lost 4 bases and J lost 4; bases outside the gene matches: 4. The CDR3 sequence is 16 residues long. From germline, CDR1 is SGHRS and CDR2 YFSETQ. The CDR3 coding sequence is TGCGCCAGCAGCCCTAGGACTAGCGGGAGCACCGGGGAGCTGTTTTTT. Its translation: CASSPRTSGSTGELFF. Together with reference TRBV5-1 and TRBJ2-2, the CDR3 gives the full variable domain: KAGVTQTPRYLIKTRGQQVTLSCSPISGHRSVSWYQQTPGQGLQFLFEYFSETQRNKGNFPGRFSGRQFSNSRSEMNVSTLELGDSALYLCASSPRTSGSTGELFFGEGSRLTVL.

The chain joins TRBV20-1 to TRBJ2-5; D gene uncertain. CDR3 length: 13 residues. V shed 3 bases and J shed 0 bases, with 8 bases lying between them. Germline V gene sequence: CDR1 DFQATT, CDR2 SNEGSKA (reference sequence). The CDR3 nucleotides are TGCAGTGCTAGTGTTCAGAACCAAGAGACCCAGTACTTC. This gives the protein CSASVQNQETQYF.

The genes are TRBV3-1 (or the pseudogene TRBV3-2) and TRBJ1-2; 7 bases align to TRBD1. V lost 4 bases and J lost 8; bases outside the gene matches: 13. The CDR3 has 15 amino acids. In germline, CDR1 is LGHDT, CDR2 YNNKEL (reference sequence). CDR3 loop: CASSREGGGYVGYTF. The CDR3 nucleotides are TGTGCCAGCAGCCGCGAAGGGGGCGGTTATGTGGGCTACACCTTC.

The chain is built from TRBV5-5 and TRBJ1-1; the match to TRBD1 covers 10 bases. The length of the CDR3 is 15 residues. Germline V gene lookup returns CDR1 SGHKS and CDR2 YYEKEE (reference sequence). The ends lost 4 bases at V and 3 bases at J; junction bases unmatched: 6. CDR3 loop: CASSRTGGGDTEAFF. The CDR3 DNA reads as TGTGCCAGCAGCCGGACAGGGGGAGGAGACACTGAAGCTTTCTTT.

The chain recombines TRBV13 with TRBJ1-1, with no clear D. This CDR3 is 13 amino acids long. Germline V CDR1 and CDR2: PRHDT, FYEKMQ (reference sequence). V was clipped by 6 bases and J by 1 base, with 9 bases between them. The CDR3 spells CASRVLGNTEAFF. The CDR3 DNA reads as TGTGCCAGCAGGGTCTTGGGGAACACTGAAGCTTTCTTT.

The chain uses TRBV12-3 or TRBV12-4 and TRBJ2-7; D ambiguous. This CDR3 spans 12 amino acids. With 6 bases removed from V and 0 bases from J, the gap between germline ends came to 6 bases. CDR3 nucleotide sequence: TGTGCCAGCAGCTGGAGCTCCTACGAGCAGTACTTC. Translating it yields CASSWSSYEQYF.

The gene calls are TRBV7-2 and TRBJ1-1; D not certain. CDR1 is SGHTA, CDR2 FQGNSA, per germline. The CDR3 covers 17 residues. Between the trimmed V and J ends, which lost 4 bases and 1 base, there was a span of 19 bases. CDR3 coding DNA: TGTGCCAGCAGCTACCCTTACGACCCAACCTCGAACACTGAAGCTTTCTTT. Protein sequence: CASSYPYDPTSNTEAFF.

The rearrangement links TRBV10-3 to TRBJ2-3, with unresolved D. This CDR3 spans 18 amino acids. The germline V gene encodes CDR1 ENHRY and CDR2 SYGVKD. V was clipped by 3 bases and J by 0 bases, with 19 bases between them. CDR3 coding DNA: TGTGCCATCAGTGATCTTGTTGTCGTGGCAGGTAGCACAGATACGCAGTATTTT. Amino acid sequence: CAISDLVVVAGSTDTQYF.

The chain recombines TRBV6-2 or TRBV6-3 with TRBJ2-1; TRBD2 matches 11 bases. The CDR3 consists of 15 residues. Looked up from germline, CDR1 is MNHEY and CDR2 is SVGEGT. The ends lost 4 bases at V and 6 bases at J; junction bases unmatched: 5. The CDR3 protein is CASSFLAGGRNEQFF. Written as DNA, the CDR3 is TGTGCCAGCAGTTTCTTAGCGGGAGGGCGCAATGAGCAGTTCTTC.

The CDR3: CASSLGRSYGYTF. CDR3 nucleotide sequence: TGTGCCAGCAGTTTAGGCAGGTCTTATGGCTACACCTTC. The rearrangement joins TRBV12-3 or TRBV12-4 to TRBJ1-2; D ambiguous. There are 13 residues in the CDR3. The V end lost 1 base, the J end lost 5 bases, and 8 bases lay between the germline ends.

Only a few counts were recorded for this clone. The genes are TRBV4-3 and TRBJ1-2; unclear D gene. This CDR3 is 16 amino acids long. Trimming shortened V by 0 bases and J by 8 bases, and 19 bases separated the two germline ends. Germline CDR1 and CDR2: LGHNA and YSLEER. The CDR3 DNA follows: TGCGCCAGCAGCCAAGATTTTGGGTTTCAGCGTTTCGGCTACACCTTC. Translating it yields CASSQDFGFQRFGYTF.

In nucleotides, the CDR3 is TGTGCCAGTTCGTACGGGACCTACCGACAAATCTACGAGCAGTACTTC. Translating it yields CASSYGTYRQIYEQYF. The J gene is TRBJ2-7, the V gene TRBV19; D possibly matches TRBD1 or TRBD2 (5 bases each). The CDR3 loop spans 16 amino acids. The V gene's germline CDR1 is LNHDA and CDR2 SQIVND (reference sequence). Trimming cost V 8 bases and J 3 bases, with 23 bases left between them. Supplemented by reference TRBV19 and TRBJ2-7, the full variable domain reads DGGITQSPKYLFRKEGQNVTLSCEQNLNHDAMYWYRQDPGQGLRLIYYSQIVNDFQKGDIAEGYSVSREKKESFPLTVTSAQKNPTAFYLCASSYGTYRQIYEQYFGPGTRLTVT.